The sequence of this T cell receptor beta chain was determined in a study of T cell responses to AZD1222 COVID-19 vaccine. This table comes from immunoSEQ multiplex PCR, and its TCRdb copy is limited to in-frame clones, with some not included. Here the sample spans just over 150,000 clones, around 85% being singletons. V was pared by 4 bases and J by 0 bases, with 4 bases between. The CDR3 sequence is 14 residues long. CDR1 is LNHNV and CDR2 is YYDKDF in the germline V gene (reference sequence). The sample holds one count of this clone. The sample consisted of peripheral blood, taken after recovery from COVID-19. The receptor comes from an adult who had recovered from COVID-19. V gene TRBV15 combines with J gene TRBJ2-6, with D uncertain. Here the CDR3 reads CATSTPSGANVLTF. The DNA for the CDR3 is TGTGCCACCAGCACTCCCTCTGGGGCCAACGTCCTGACTTTC.